The T cell receptor beta chain described here comes from a study of early T cells in non-severe SARS-CoV-2 infection. About the research overall: Whole-blood bulk RNA, unsorted, was sequenced, and chains were unpaired.

About this clonotype itself: The antigen is undetermined.

Individual cDNA molecules received unique molecular identifiers during library preparation. MiXCR was run by TCRdb on the 5' RACE reads, yielding one entry per CDR3 protein. There are around 64,000 distinct CDR3 sequences in the sample; 12% occur only once, and 5% to 6.5% lies in the top ten. Germline loops: CDR1 LGHNT, CDR2 FRNRAP. CDR3 size: 14 residues. Trimming left V 2 bases short and J 5 bases short, with 11 bases between. Regarding the study as a whole: Reliance on VDJdb matching favored anti-spike CD8 responses; private and CD4 specificities were missed.

This sequence joins TRBV12-5 and TRBJ2-3; D remains ambiguous. Sample: whole blood. The receptor's source is an adult who was a healthcare worker with PCR-confirmed SARS-CoV-2 infection or an uninfected control (not recorded which). The CDR3 protein is CASGLSQTKDTQYF. For the CDR3, the DNA is TGTGCTAGTGGTTTGTCACAGACGAAAGATACGCAGTATTTT.